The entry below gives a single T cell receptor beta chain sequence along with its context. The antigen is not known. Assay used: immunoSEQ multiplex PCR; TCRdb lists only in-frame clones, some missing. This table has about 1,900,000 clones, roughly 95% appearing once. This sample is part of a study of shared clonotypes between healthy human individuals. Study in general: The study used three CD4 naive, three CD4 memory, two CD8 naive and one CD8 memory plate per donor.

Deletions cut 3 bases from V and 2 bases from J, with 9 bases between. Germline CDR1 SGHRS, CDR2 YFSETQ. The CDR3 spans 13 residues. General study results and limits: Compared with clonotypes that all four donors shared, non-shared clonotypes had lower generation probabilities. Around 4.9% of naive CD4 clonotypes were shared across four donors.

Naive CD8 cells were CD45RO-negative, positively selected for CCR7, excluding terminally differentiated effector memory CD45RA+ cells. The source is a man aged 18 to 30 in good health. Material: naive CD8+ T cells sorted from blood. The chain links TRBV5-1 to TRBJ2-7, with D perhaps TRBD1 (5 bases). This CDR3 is CASSSDMPYEQYF. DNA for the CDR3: TGCGCCAGCAGCTCGGACATGCCCTACGAGCAGTACTTC.